These T cell receptor beta chains were read from a single sample in a study of OX40 agonist ivuxolimab in advanced cancers. Method: immunoSEQ multiplex PCR; TCRdb's copy keeps in-frame clones and lacks some. The sample holds just under 85,000 clones, 83% seen once. The input for sequencing was CD4+ or CD8+ T cells sorted from blood, taken in a trial of the OX40 agonist ivuxolimab. These receptors were collected from an adult with an advanced solid tumor such as melanoma, head and neck, liver or kidney cancer. The CDR3 runs from the conserved cysteine through the conserved F or W. A D gene is named only where the DNA matches it firmly. Not all rows give a size; the values are once, few, many and, for expanded clones, a class.

CASRDRGLDTGELFF,TGCGCCAGCAGGGACAGGGGGCTGGACACCGGGGAGCTGTTTTTT,TRBV10-2,TRBD1,TRBJ2-2,NA
CASSLRQALDYGYTF,TGTGCCAGCAGCTTGCGGCAGGCTCTGGACTATGGCTACACCTTC,TRBV5-8,NA,TRBJ1-2,NA
CATSRDRGQGPGIQHF,TGTGCCACCAGCAGAGATAGGGGACAGGGGCCCGGGATCCAGCATTTT,TRBV15,TRBD1,TRBJ1-5,NA
CASSPPGPIVAKNIQYF,TGTGCCAGCAGCCCACCGGGACCGATAGTGGCCAAAAACATTCAGTACTTC,TRBV6-4,NA,TRBJ2-4,NA
CASSYSWTGSATEAFF,TGTGCCAGCAGTTACTCTTGGACAGGCTCGGCCACTGAAGCTTTCTTT,TRBV6-5,TRBD1,TRBJ1-1,NA
CASSPSGARGTEAFF,TGTGCCAGCAGCCCTAGTGGGGCCCGGGGCACTGAAGCTTTCTTT,TRBV7-2,NA,TRBJ1-1,NA
CASSFRQGGNTEAFF,TGCGCCAGCAGCTTTCGACAGGGAGGGAACACTGAAGCTTTCTTT,TRBV5-1,TRBD1,TRBJ1-1,few
CASSPRDPGGEETQYF,TGTGCCAGCTCACCCCGGGACCCCGGCGGTGAAGAGACCCAGTACTTC,TRBV18,NA,TRBJ2-5,NA
CASGSGGDTEAFF,TGTGCCAGCGGAAGTGGGGGGGACACTGAAGCTTTCTTT,TRBV2,NA,TRBJ1-1,NA
CASSRVGGGPNTGELFF,TGTGCCAGCAGTAGGGTCGGCGGGGGGCCAAACACCGGGGAGCTGTTTTTT,TRBV27,TRBD2,TRBJ2-2,NA
CASSSPPGLYGYTF,TGTGCCAGCAGCTCGCCTCCGGGTCTCTATGGCTACACCTTC,TRBV6-6,NA,TRBJ1-2,once
CASSPEFGTGGWDEQYF,TGTGCCAGCAGCCCGGAATTCGGGACAGGGGGCTGGGACGAGCAGTACTTC,TRBV5-8,TRBD1,TRBJ2-7,NA
CASSLEEGNQPQHF,TGTGCCAGCAGCTTAGAAGAAGGGAATCAGCCCCAGCATTTT,TRBV7-2,NA,TRBJ1-5,NA
CASSQGTRLGYTF,TGTGCCAGCAGCCAAGGGACAAGGCTTGGCTACACCTTC,TRBV7-2,NA,TRBJ1-2,NA
CASSLTRGNTEAFF,TGTGCCAGCAGTCTCACTAGGGGGAACACTGAAGCTTTCTTT,TRBV27,NA,TRBJ1-1,NA
CSAGNYEQYF,TGCAGTGCTGGAAACTACGAGCAGTACTTC,TRBV20-1,NA,TRBJ2-7,NA
CASSSIGDGEQYF,TGCGCCAGCAGCTCGATAGGGGACGGCGAGCAGTACTTC,TRBV5-1,NA,TRBJ2-7,NA
CASSHPVWQYF,TGCGCCAGCAGTCACCCGGTCTGGCAGTACTTC,TRBV23-1,NA,TRBJ2-7,NA
CATSRTVNTEAFF,TGTGCCACCAGTAGGACGGTGAACACTGAAGCTTTCTTT,TRBV15,NA,TRBJ1-1,NA
CASKPSVVQETQYF,TGCGCCAGCAAGCCCAGCGTGGTTCAAGAGACCCAGTACTTC,TRBV5-1,NA,TRBJ2-5,NA
CASSLQQNTEAFF,TGTGCCAGCAGCTTGCAACAGAACACTGAAGCTTTCTTT,TRBV7-7,NA,TRBJ1-1,NA
CASSLAAGGGSPLHF,TGTGCCAGCAGCTTAGCGGCAGGAGGGGGTTCACCCCTCCACTTT,TRBV11-2,NA,TRBJ1-6,NA
CAISEWTGRVSESYEQYF,TGTGCCATCAGTGAATGGACAGGGAGGGTTAGCGAATCCTACGAGCAGTACTTC,TRBV10-3,NA,TRBJ2-7,many
CASSQDRQKKLFF,TGCGCCAGCAGCCAGGATCGACAGAAAAAACTGTTTTTT,TRBV4-1,NA,TRBJ1-4,NA
CASSLRERGALGQETQYF,TGTGCCAGCAGCTTACGGGAGCGGGGGGCCCTAGGGCAAGAGACCCAGTACTTC,TRBV7-2,TRBD2,TRBJ2-5,NA
CASSQPRTRRVNYGYTF,TGCGCCAGCAGTCAACCTAGGACACGCAGGGTTAACTATGGCTACACCTTC,TRBV23-1,NA,TRBJ1-2,once
CASTGTENTEAFF,TGTGCCAGCACCGGGACAGAGAACACTGAAGCTTTCTTT,TRBV2,TRBD1,TRBJ1-1,NA
CASSISRGGFSYEQYF,TGTGCCAGTAGTATAAGTCGAGGGGGCTTCTCCTACGAGCAGTACTTC,TRBV19,TRBD1,TRBJ2-7,NA
CASSPRAGGGGYGYTF,TGTGCCAGCAGCCCCCGGGCAGGGGGCGGTGGCTATGGCTACACCTTC,TRBV7-2,TRBD1,TRBJ1-2,NA
CASSTGQPYEQYF,TGCGCCAGCAGCACGGGACAGCCCTACGAGCAGTACTTC,TRBV5-1,TRBD1,TRBJ2-7,NA
CASSRGTFGNTIYF,TGTGCCAGCAGTAGGGGGACTTTCGGAAACACCATATATTTT,TRBV6-5,NA,TRBJ1-3,NA
CASPRAQYF,TGTGCCAGCCCTCGGGCCCAGTACTTC,TRBV27,NA,TRBJ2-5,NA
CASSKEKRSSGNTIYF,TGTGCCAGTAGTAAGGAGAAAAGAAGCTCTGGAAACACCATATATTTT,TRBV19,NA,TRBJ1-3,NA
CASSLMVGNYGYTF,TGTGCCAGCAGCCTCATGGTAGGAAACTATGGCTACACCTTC,TRBV6-6,NA,TRBJ1-2,NA
CASSLDAWDEKLFF,TGTGCCAGCAGCCTCGATGCATGGGATGAAAAACTGTTTTTT,TRBV11-2,NA,TRBJ1-4,NA
CSVASSVNQPQHF,TGCAGCGTTGCCTCATCAGTCAATCAGCCCCAGCATTTT,TRBV29-1,NA,TRBJ1-5,NA
CASMKLPDTQYF,TGTGCCAGCATGAAGCTCCCGGATACGCAGTATTTT,TRBV6-1,NA,TRBJ2-3,NA
CASSLGGGGYEQYF,TGTGCCAGCAGCTTAGGGGGGGGTGGCTACGAGCAGTACTTC,TRBV7-8,TRBD2,TRBJ2-7,NA
CASSYSSQGNTEAFF,TGTGCCAGCAGTTACTCGTCACAGGGGAACACTGAAGCTTTCTTT,TRBV6-5,NA,TRBJ1-1,NA
CASSHIEGTGELFF,TGTGCCAGCAGCCATATAGAGGGCACCGGGGAGCTGTTTTTT,TRBV11-3,NA,TRBJ2-2,NA
CASSFGLTNTGELFF,TGTGCCAGCAGCTTTGGACTGACGAACACCGGGGAGCTGTTTTTT,TRBV11-1,NA,TRBJ2-2,NA
CAWSATGGPFNSPLHF,TGTGCCTGGAGCGCCACAGGGGGCCCCTTTAATTCACCCCTCCACTTT,TRBV30,TRBD1,TRBJ1-6,NA
CASSYSGTPNEQYF,TGTGCCAGCAGTTACTCCGGGACCCCGAACGAGCAGTACTTC,TRBV6-5,NA,TRBJ2-7,NA
CATSRDGQGGNQPQHF,TGTGCCACCAGCAGAGATGGGCAGGGAGGCAATCAGCCCCAGCATTTT,TRBV15,NA,TRBJ1-5,once
CATVGNSGVITDTQYF,TGTGCCACCGTCGGGAATAGCGGGGTAATAACCGATACGCAGTATTTT,TRBV19,TRBD2,TRBJ2-3,NA